A selection of T cell receptor beta chains follows, all from one sample in a study of identical twins. MiXCR, applied by TCRdb to the 5' RACE reads, yields one record per CDR3 protein. The sample carries around 530,000 distinct CDR3 sequences, about 15% recorded once. This sample was also put to use in a study of yellow fever vaccine responses in identical twins.

The sample comprised CD4+ T cells sorted from blood. The receptors come from a woman between 18 and 29 years old in good health. Each CDR3 is given with its conserved first and last residue. The D gene is left open where the match is weak. Some rows mark clone size as missing; the rest say once, few, many or name a class of expanded clone.

TRBV6-1	TRBJ2-5	TRBD1	once	CASSLLTGEETQYF	TGTGCCAGCAGCCTCCTGACAGGGGAGGAGACCCAGTACTTC
TRBV20-1	TRBJ2-3	.	few	CSAPGRDTDTQYF	TGCAGTGCCCCCGGGCGGGACACAGATACGCAGTATTTT
TRBV10-3	TRBJ2-3	TRBD2	once	CAIGLAGTTGTDTQYF	TGTGCCATTGGACTAGCGGGGACAACTGGCACAGATACGCAGTATTTT
TRBV7-6	TRBJ2-2	TRBD1	.	CASSLSETGGTGELFF	TGTGCCAGCAGCTTGTCCGAGACAGGGGGGACCGGGGAGCTGTTTTTT
TRBV27	TRBJ2-7	TRBD2	few	CASSWGLAGGGYEQYF	TGTGCCAGCAGTTGGGGTCTAGCGGGAGGGGGGTACGAGCAGTACTTC
TRBV12-3/TRBV12-4	TRBJ2-1	.	few	CASSLGGLATYNEQFF	TGTGCCAGCAGTTTAGGTGGGCTAGCGACTTACAATGAGCAGTTCTTC
TRBV20-1	TRBJ2-5	TRBD1	few	CSAIGQEATQYF	TGCAGTGCTATAGGACAGGAGGCGACCCAGTACTTC
TRBV12-3/TRBV12-4	TRBJ2-1	.	.	CASTRGAGNEQFF	TGTGCCAGCACCCGAGGAGCAGGTAATGAGCAGTTCTTC
TRBV5-1	TRBJ1-2	.	.	CASSREAGANYGYTF	TGCGCCAGCAGCCGAGAAGCGGGGGCGAACTATGGCTACACCTTC
TRBV3-1	TRBJ2-3	.	.	CASSQVTGSTDTQYF	TGTGCCAGCAGCCAAGTAACAGGTAGCACAGATACGCAGTATTTT
TRBV12-3/TRBV12-4	TRBJ1-6	TRBD1	many	CASRATGAYYNSPLHF	TGTGCCAGCAGGGCGACAGGGGCCTATTATAATTCACCCCTCCACTTT
TRBV12-3/TRBV12-4	TRBJ2-1	TRBD2	.	CASRSPAGEGNEQFF	TGTGCCAGCAGGTCCCCAGCGGGAGAAGGCAATGAGCAGTTCTTC
TRBV7-6	TRBJ2-1	.	few	CASSTAGYNEQFF	TGTGCCAGCAGCACCGCGGGTTACAATGAGCAGTTCTTC
TRBV7-8	TRBJ2-3	.	.	CASLKIGEPDTQYF	TGTGCCAGCTTGAAGATTGGCGAGCCAGATACGCAGTATTTT
TRBV20-1	TRBJ2-2	.	few	CSARGTANTGELFF	TGCAGTGCTAGAGGGACAGCGAACACCGGGGAGCTGTTTTTT
TRBV19	TRBJ2-1	TRBD1	.	CASTRREQGVSYNEQFF	TGTGCCAGTACGCGACGGGAACAGGGGGTCTCCTACAATGAGCAGTTCTTC
TRBV7-6	TRBJ1-4	.	.	CASSASRAGEKLFF	TGTGCCAGCAGCGCATCCAGGGCAGGCGAAAAACTGTTTTTT
TRBV6-2/TRBV6-3	TRBJ2-1	TRBD1	.	CASSPPDRGPNNEQFF	TGTGCCAGCAGTCCGCCGGACAGGGGGCCGAACAATGAGCAGTTCTTC
TRBV27	TRBJ1-3	.	many	CASSSTKTYPSSGNTIYF	TGTGCCAGCAGTTCGACCAAGACATATCCTTCCTCTGGAAACACCATATATTTT